This T cell receptor (beta chain) was retrieved from a study of human T cells and chemical hapten exposure. With 6 bases removed from V and 1 base from J, the gap between germline ends came to 12 bases. The CDR3 runs to 13 residues. Germline lookup yields CDR1 SQVTM and CDR2 ANQGSEA. Per the authors' pipeline: Across samples, TCR counts had a median of about 88,000 and ranged from roughly 23,224 to 700,000. Via MiXCR, TCRdb re-called the RACE reads, giving one row per CDR3 protein. The V and J calls shown here were made by TCRdb, not taken from the authors' results. The sample comprises over 130,000 distinct CDR3 sequences, 12% of which are singletons, and under 1.5% rests with the top ten. Time point indicated: patch test 2, 6 weeks after DPC sensitization. Specified treatment: therapeutic diphenylcyclopropenone sensitization with weekly scalp DPC.

This specimen was whole blood, taken in connection with sensitization to the hapten diphenylcyclopropenone (DPC). This TCR was recovered from a woman aged 50 to 60 with alopecia areata. Some clones in this sample may be carry-over from other donors' samples. This chain links TRBV29-1 with TRBJ2-5; D possibly matches TRBD1 or TRBD2 (5 bases each). The CDR3 DNA is TGCAGCGTCCTTGAGGGGCTCCAAGAGACCCAGTACTTC. The encoded protein is CSVLEGLQETQYF.